The 32 T cell receptor beta chains below come from one sample, sequenced in a study of T cells in Graves' hyperthyroidism and ophthalmopathy. From RNA transcripts, TCR beta CDR3 regions were amplified. TCR CDR3 underwent first-round RT-PCR with the HTBI primer set. MiXCR was run by TCRdb on the multiplex PCR reads, yielding one entry per CDR3 protein. The sample carries hundreds of thousands of distinct CDR3 sequences, approximately 17% recorded once. Sequencing was performed on blood. These receptors all stem from a woman aged 55-70 years with Graves' ophthalmopathy.

This clonotype has a count of ten or more. V gene TRBV7-9 combines with J gene TRBJ2-5; 10 bases are a match to TRBD2. The V segment lost 4 bases and the J segment 5 bases; nucleotides outside the gene matches: 10. Germline V gene data show CDR1 as SEHNR and CDR2 as FQNEAQ (reference sequence). The CDR3 loop spans 16 amino acids. CDR3: CASSSAPSGRRETQYF. The CDR3 bases are TGTGCCAGCAGCTCAGCCCCTAGCGGGAGAAGGGAGACCCAGTACTTC.

With respect to this clonotype: A read error may produce the germline difference seen at one junction end. J is TRBJ1-1 and V is TRBV28, with TRBD1 matching over 7 bases. The germline V gene encodes CDR1 MDHEN and CDR2 SYDVKM. There are 14 residues in the CDR3. The CDR3 region has the DNA TGTGCCAGCGGGGACAGTTGGGAGGGGACTGGAGCTTTCTTT. Translated, it gives CASGDSWEGTGAFF. The complete variable domain, with remaining parts taken from reference TRBV28 and TRBJ1-1, reads DVKVTQSSRYLVKRTGEKVFLECVQDMDHENMFWYRQDPGLGLRLIYFSYDVKMKEKGDIPEGYSVSREKKERFSLILESASTNQTSMYLCASGDSWEGTGAFFGQGTRLTVV.

This clonotype was detected a few times. The rearrangement uses TRBV6-1 and TRBJ1-2; D is perhaps TRBD1 (5 bases). V lost 2 bases to trimming and J lost 8 bases, with 12 bases between them. Germline V gene lookup returns CDR1 MNHNS and CDR2 SASEGT. This CDR3 has 13 amino acids. The CDR3 here is CASSESQGRGYTF. The CDR3 bases are TGTGCCAGCAGTGAATCCCAGGGACGCGGCTACACCTTC.

In its sample, this clonotype was seen many times. The chain carries TRBV6-1 and TRBJ2-5; D call uncertain. This CDR3 contains 13 residues. Trimming removed 7 bases at V and 5 bases at J, with 14 bases between. Germline V gene lookup returns CDR1 MNHNS and CDR2 SASEGT. The CDR3 is CASNYQSRETQYF. CDR3 in DNA: TGTGCCAGCAACTATCAATCGCGGGAGACCCAGTACTTC.

The J gene is TRBJ2-5, the V gene TRBV9; D unclear. V was cut by 1 base and J by 1 base, with 5 bases left in between. The CDR3 runs 13 residues. Germline V gives CDR1 SGDLS, CDR2 YYNGEE. CDR3 sequence (DNA): TGTGCCAGCAGCGTAAGCCTCCAAGAGACCCAGTACTTC. Protein sequence: CASSVSLQETQYF.

This clonotype was counted many times. The rearrangement links TRBV6-2 or TRBV6-3 to TRBJ2-7; perhaps TRBD2 as D (6 bases). Germline CDR1 is MNHEY and CDR2 is SVGEGT. The CDR3 sequence is 16 residues long. The V end lost 5 bases, the J end lost 4 bases, and 21 bases lay between the germline ends. As DNA, the CDR3 is TGTGCCAGCAGTCACACTGCCCAGCGGCGGGGATACGAGCAGTACTTC. Protein: CASSHTAQRRGYEQYF.

The rearrangement links TRBV19 to TRBJ2-7, with 9 nucleotides matching TRBD2. V dropped 6 bases and J dropped 4; count of bases not matched to a gene: 7. Germline CDR1 LNHDA, CDR2 SQIVND (reference sequence). CDR3 length equals 14 residues. This chain's CDR3 is CASRLGSGSYEQYF. Written as DNA, the CDR3 is TGTGCCAGTAGACTCGGTAGCGGGAGTTACGAGCAGTACTTC.

This clonotype was recorded at least ten times. This rearrangement joins TRBV7-2 to TRBJ2-1, with D possibly being TRBD1 or TRBD2 (6 bases each). CDR3 length: 16 amino acids. Trimming shortened V by 0 bases and J by 8 bases, and 17 bases separated the two germline ends. Per germline, CDR1 SGHTA and CDR2 FQGNSA. The CDR3, as DNA: TGTGCCAGCAGCTTAGCGGCTTCCGGGGGCAACTATGAGCAGTTCTTC. Protein product: CASSLAASGGNYEQFF.

This clonotype was detected only a few times. The CDR3: CASSPMGGRGNQPQHF. DNA for the CDR3: TGTGCCAGCTCACCAATGGGAGGTCGCGGCAATCAGCCCCAGCATTTT. The V gene is TRBV18, the J gene TRBJ1-5; the D is unclear. Germline CDR1 reads KGHSH; CDR2 reads LQKENI. V was shortened by 2 bases and J by 2 bases, with 13 bases between the two germline ends. CDR3 length equals 16 residues.

This clonotype was picked up many times. The chain has TRBV6-1 and TRBJ2-6; D possibly uses TRBD1 or TRBD2 (5 bases each). The CDR3 is made up of 19 amino acids. CDR1 is MNHNS and CDR2 is SASEGT in the germline V gene. V lost 5 bases to trimming and J lost 0 bases, with 20 bases between them. The DNA for the CDR3 is TGTGCCAGCAGTCGAAGGATCCCGGGACGGAACTCTGGGGCCAACGTCCTGACTTTC. It yields the protein CASSRRIPGRNSGANVLTF.

A remark on this clonotype: The CDR3 carries no conserved terminal phenylalanine or tryptophan, so it likely arises from a read error. V is TRBV7-2 and J is TRBJ1-1; no clear D. V lost 1 base, J lost 2 bases, and 8 bases lay in between. Germline V gives CDR1 SGHTA, CDR2 FQGNSA. The CDR3 contains 14 residues. The CDR3: CASSLVRGNTEAFL. In DNA form, the CDR3 reads TGTGCCAGCAGCTTAGTCCGGGGTAACACTGAAGCTTTCCTT.

This clonotype was counted only a few times. The chain has TRBV4-1 and TRBJ1-5; unclear D gene. The CDR3 is 14 residues long. The germline V gene encodes CDR1 MGHRA and CDR2 YSYEKL. With 0 bases removed from V and 9 bases from J, the gap between germline ends came to 12 bases. This CDR3 reads CASSQEGFGGPQHF. Here the CDR3 DNA reads TGCGCCAGCAGCCAAGAAGGGTTTGGTGGGCCCCAGCATTTT.

This clonotype has ten or more counts. This rearrangement joins TRBV28 to TRBJ2-1; TRBD2 aligns across 7 bases. From germline, CDR1 is MDHEN and CDR2 SYDVKM. The V and J ends lost 5 bases and 15 bases, in that order; junction bases with no gene match: 7. CDR3 length equals 11 residues. The CDR3 region is CASSLKRERFF. In nucleotides, the CDR3 is TGTGCCAGCAGTCTAAAGCGGGAACGGTTCTTC.

This chain links TRBV19 with TRBJ2-1, with no clear D. The CDR3 runs 15 residues. Germline CDR1 LNHDA, CDR2 SQIVND (reference sequence). Trimming pared 2 bases from V and 0 bases from J, leaving 8 bases between. This CDR3 reads CASSISQVSYNEQFF. As DNA, the CDR3 is TGTGCCAGTAGTATAAGCCAGGTCTCCTACAATGAGCAGTTCTTC.

This clonotype was seen repeatedly, ten times or more. The chain uses TRBV20-1 and TRBJ2-3; D not resolved. Trimming took 1 base from V and 0 from J, leaving 8 bases between them. This CDR3 comprises 14 residues. From germline, CDR1 is DFQATT and CDR2 SNEGSKA (reference sequence). The CDR3 coding sequence is TGCAGTGCTAGAGGGATAGATAGCACAGATACGCAGTATTTT. Residues: CSARGIDSTDTQYF.

This clonotype was seen only a few times. V and J are TRBV7-2 and TRBJ2-7; D is perhaps TRBD1 or TRBD2 (5 bases each). The V end was cut by 3 bases, the J end by 5 bases, with 11 bases between. CDR3 size: 13 residues. Germline V gene lookup returns CDR1 SGHTA and CDR2 FQGNSA. For the CDR3, the DNA is TGTGCCAGCAGCTTTATCATGGGGGACGAGCAGTACTTC. Translated, it gives CASSFIMGDEQYF.

This clonotype was detected many times. This rearrangement joins TRBV4-1 to TRBJ1-1; D might be TRBD1 (6 bases). V lost 1 base and J lost 7, with 13 bases in between. The CDR3 extends over 14 amino acids. Germline V gene lookup returns CDR1 MGHRA and CDR2 YSYEKL. This CDR3 reads CASSQARGRFEAFF. Here the CDR3 DNA reads TGCGCCAGCAGCCAAGCTCGGGGGCGCTTTGAAGCTTTCTTT.

In its sample, this clonotype was seen a few times. The chain couples TRBV20-1 to TRBJ1-2; unclear D gene. Trimming stripped 0 bases from V and 2 bases from J, with 13 bases between. The CDR3 is 15 amino acids. Germline loops: CDR1 DFQATT, CDR2 SNEGSKA (reference sequence). CDR3 protein: CSARDSGSTNYGYTF. The CDR3 bases are TGCAGTGCTAGAGATTCCGGGTCCACCAACTATGGCTACACCTTC.

The gene calls are TRBV5-8 and TRBJ1-3; 7 bases align to TRBD1. Germline V gene sequence: CDR1 SGHTS, CDR2 YDEGEE. Trimming took 4 bases from V and 3 from J; bases not matched to a gene: 10. The CDR3 runs 16 residues. This chain's CDR3 is CASSLRTGTDGNTIYF. CDR3 nucleotide sequence: TGTGCCAGCAGCCTCCGAACAGGGACAGATGGAAACACCATATATTTT.

This clonotype was seen ten or more times. The chain employs TRBV6-2 or TRBV6-3 and TRBJ2-1; D is unresolved. The ends were cut back, 3 bases at V and 4 bases at J, with 7 bases in the middle. Germline assignment: CDR1 MNHEY and CDR2 SVGEGT. The CDR3 covers 13 residues. The CDR3 region is CASSYTVYNEQFF. For the CDR3, the DNA is TGTGCCAGCAGTTATACCGTGTACAATGAGCAGTTCTTC.

This clonotype was seen ten or more times. The chain is built from TRBV11-1 and TRBJ1-6; tentative D call: TRBD1 (6 bases). The V gene lost 3 bases and the J gene lost 9 bases, with 15 bases spanning the gap. Germline lookup yields CDR1 SGHAT and CDR2 FQDESV (reference sequence). CDR3 length: 15 amino acids. The CDR3 here is CASSLPGARGSPLHF. In DNA, the CDR3 is TGTGCCAGCAGCTTGCCGGGGGCCAGGGGTTCACCCCTCCACTTT.

At least ten counts were recorded for this clonotype. The genes are TRBV18 and TRBJ2-3, with TRBD2 matching 8 bases. V was clipped by 3 bases and J by 3 bases; unmatched bases: 8. CDR1 is KGHSH, CDR2 LQKENI, per germline. The CDR3 runs 16 residues. As DNA, the CDR3 is TGTGCCAGCTCACCTTTCTCGAGCGGGAGTACAGATACGCAGTATTTT. This gives the protein CASSPFSSGSTDTQYF.

This clonotype was detected only a few times. The V and J genes are TRBV28 and TRBJ1-5; the D is unclear. This CDR3 spans 14 amino acids. The V gene lost 8 bases and the J gene lost 0 bases, with 11 bases spanning the gap. Per germline, CDR1 MDHEN and CDR2 SYDVKM. In nucleotides, the CDR3 is TGTGCCAGCCACTCAATCACTAGCAATCAGCCCCAGCATTTT. Encoded protein: CASHSITSNQPQHF.

The gene calls are TRBV6-1 and TRBJ2-2; the match to TRBD2 covers 10 bases. The CDR3 spans 13 residues. Germline-derived CDR1 and CDR2 are MNHNS and SASEGT. V was pared by 8 bases and J by 7 bases, with 4 bases of the junction left unmatched. CDR3 DNA: TGTGCCAGCGGGGGACTAGCGAGCGGGGAGCTGTTTTTT. Translating gives CASGGLASGELFF.

There are many counts of this clonotype. The J gene is TRBJ2-7, the V gene TRBV7-9, with D hard to call. CDR3 length: 12 residues. V lost 1 base to trimming and J lost 5 bases, with 6 bases between them. Germline V gene data show CDR1 as SEHNR and CDR2 as FQNEAQ (reference sequence). This chain's CDR3 is CASSLGTHEQYF. As DNA, the CDR3 is TGTGCCAGCAGCTTAGGTACCCACGAGCAGTACTTC.

Many counts were recorded for this clonotype. The genes are TRBV7-2 and TRBJ2-7; 7 positions match TRBD2. CDR1 and CDR2 (germline): SGHTA, FQGNSA. CDR3 length: 16 residues. J gave up 3 bases and V 1 base, and 9 bases lay outside the gene matches. In DNA form, the CDR3 reads TGTGCCAGCAGCTTAGGTGGTAGCGGGTCCTACTACGAGCAGTACTTC. It is translated as CASSLGGSGSYYEQYF.

In this sample, this clonotype turned up many times. The chain joins TRBV18 to TRBJ2-7, with 9 bases identical to TRBD2. The CDR3 is 16 amino acids. The junction had 7 bases not matched to a gene; V was cut back by 2 bases and J by 2 bases. Germline V CDR1 and CDR2: KGHSH, LQKENI. This chain's CDR3 is CASSPTLAGGTYEQYF. DNA of the CDR3: TGTGCCAGCTCACCAACTTTGGCGGGAGGGACCTACGAGCAGTACTTC.

The table lists this clonotype with a few counts. The chain couples TRBV6-5 to TRBJ2-7, with 9 positions matching TRBD2. The CDR3 runs 15 residues. Germline CDR1 and CDR2: MNHEY and SVGAGI. V was pared by 0 bases and J by 0 bases, with 0 bases of the junction left unmatched. The CDR3 nucleotides read TGTGCCAGCAGTTACTCTAGCGGGAGCTCCTACGAGCAGTACTTC. This encodes CASSYSSGSSYEQYF.

The sample holds many counts of this clonotype. The chain links TRBV7-9 to TRBJ2-1, with D perhaps TRBD2 (6 bases). This CDR3 is 14 amino acids long. Germline CDR1 SEHNR, CDR2 FQNEAQ (reference sequence). V was clipped by 2 bases and J by 3 bases, with 8 bases between them. CDR3 sequence (DNA): TGTGCCAGCAGCTTATGGGGGGACTACAATGAGCAGTTCTTC. Translation gives CASSLWGDYNEQFF.

This clonotype has a count of ten or more. The rearrangement links TRBV5-6 to TRBJ1-1; D call uncertain. The CDR3 is 12 residues long. Germline CDR1 is SGHDT and CDR2 is YYEEEE. V lost 4 bases and J lost 1, with 5 bases in between. The CDR3 DNA follows: TGTGCCAGCAGCGGAGCGAACACTGAAGCTTTCTTT. Translating it yields CASSGANTEAFF.

This clonotype appeared a few times. This may be a read error, as it is one base from a much larger clone. This chain joins TRBV27 and TRBJ1-2; 9 bases match TRBD1. With 2 bases clipped from V and 4 bases from J, the junction kept 11 bases outside the gene matches. The CDR3 loop spans 17 amino acids. CDR1 is MNHEY and CDR2 is SMNVEV in the germline V gene (reference sequence). As DNA, the CDR3 is TGTGCCAGCAGTTTACCGATGGGACAGGGAAATATCTATGGCTACACCTTC. This codes for CASSLPMGQGNIYGYTF.

This clonotype was recorded at least ten times. The chain combines TRBV3-1 with TRBJ1-5, with D maybe TRBD1 (6 bases). V gave up 0 bases and J gave up 4 bases, with 13 bases separating them. The CDR3 runs 16 residues. Germline loops: CDR1 LGHDT, CDR2 YNNKEL (reference sequence). The CDR3 here is CASSQDVSGQNQPQHF. Written as DNA, the CDR3 is TGTGCCAGCAGCCAAGATGTATCCGGACAGAATCAGCCCCAGCATTTT.